The T cell receptor (beta chain) under discussion was sequenced for a study of T and B cells in COVID-19 patients. TRB rearrangements were amplified by multiplex PCR with BIOMED2 TRB-A/B primers. One entry per CDR3 protein, called by TCRdb with MiXCR from the multiplex PCR reads. The table has roughly 3,000 distinct CDR3 sequences, 25% to 30% seen once; the top ten hold about 25%. CDR1 and CDR2 from the germline V gene are SQVTM and ANQGSEA. Trimming stripped 4 bases from V and 5 bases from J, with 17 bases between. This CDR3 contains 14 residues. Blood genomic DNA input for TRB amplification was about 240-550 ng.

The TCR sequence derives from a human donor with active COVID-19. Material: blood. V gene TRBV29-1 combines with J gene TRBJ1-2; tentatively, D is TRBD1 (5 bases). CDR3 in amino acids: CSVGGVREPYGYTF. The CDR3 DNA reads TGCAGCGTTGGAGGGGTTAGGGAACCATATGGCTACACCTTC.